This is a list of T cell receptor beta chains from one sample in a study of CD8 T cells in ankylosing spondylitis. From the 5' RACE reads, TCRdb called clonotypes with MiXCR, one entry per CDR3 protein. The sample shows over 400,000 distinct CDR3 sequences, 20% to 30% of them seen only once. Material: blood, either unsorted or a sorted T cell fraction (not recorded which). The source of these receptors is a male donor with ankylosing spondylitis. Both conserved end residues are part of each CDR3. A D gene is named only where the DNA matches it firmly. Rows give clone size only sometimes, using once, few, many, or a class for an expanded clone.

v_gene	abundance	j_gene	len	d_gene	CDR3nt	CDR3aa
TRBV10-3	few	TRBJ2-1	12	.	TGTGCCATCAGTGAGAACGGGAATGAGCAGTTCTTC	CAISENGNEQFF
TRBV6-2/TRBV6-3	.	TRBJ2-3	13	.	TGTGCCAGCAGTTACGGGCCCGAAGATACGCAGTATTTT	CASSYGPEDTQYF
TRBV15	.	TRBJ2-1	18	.	TGTGCCACCAGCCGAACCCCTGGCGGCGGAAGCTCCTACAATGAGCAGTTCTTC	CATSRTPGGGSSYNEQFF
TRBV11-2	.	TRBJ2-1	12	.	TGTGCCAGCAGCTTAGGGGAAAAGGAGCAGTTCTTC	CASSLGEKEQFF
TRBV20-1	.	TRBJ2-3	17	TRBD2	TGCAGTGCTAGAGATTCCAGCGGGAGGATGGGCACAGATACGCAGTATTTT	CSARDSSGRMGTDTQYF
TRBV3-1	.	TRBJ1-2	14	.	TGTGCCAGCAGCCAAGATCAGGGAGGCTATGGCTACACCTTC	CASSQDQGGYGYTF
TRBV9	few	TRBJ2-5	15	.	TGTGCCAGCAGCGGACTACCTGGGGTGCGGGAGACCCAGTACTTC	CASSGLPGVRETQYF
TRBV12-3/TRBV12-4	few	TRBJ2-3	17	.	TGTGCCAGCAGTTTATGGACTTCAGGGGCCTACACAGATACGCAGTATTTT	CASSLWTSGAYTDTQYF
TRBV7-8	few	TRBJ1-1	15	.	TGTGCCAGCAGCCTCCTCGGGGGGGTGAACACTGAAGCTTTCTTT	CASSLLGGVNTEAFF
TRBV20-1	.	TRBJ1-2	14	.	TGCAGTGCTAGAGGAGACCGGACAGAGGAAGGCTACACCTTC	CSARGDRTEEGYTF
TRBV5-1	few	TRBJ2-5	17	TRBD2	TGCGCCAGCAGCTTGGAGAGGACTAGCGGGGCACAAGAGACCCAGTACTTC	CASSLERTSGAQETQYF
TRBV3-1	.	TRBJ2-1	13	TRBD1	TGTGCCAGCAGCCAAGGACAGGGCAGTGAGCAGTTCTTC	CASSQGQGSEQFF
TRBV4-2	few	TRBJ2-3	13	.	TGTGCCAGCAGCCAAGTCGTAGGAGATACGCAGTATTTT	CASSQVVGDTQYF
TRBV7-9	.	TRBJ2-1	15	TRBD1	TGTGCCAGCAGCCCGACAGGGGAATACTACAATGAGCAGTTCTTC	CASSPTGEYYNEQFF
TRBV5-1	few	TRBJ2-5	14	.	TGCGCCAGCAGCTGGAGGGGCATTACGGAGACCCAGTACTTC	CASSWRGITETQYF
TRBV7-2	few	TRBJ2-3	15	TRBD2	TGTGCCAGCACCAGTAGCGGGAGAAGCACAGATACGCAGTATTTT	CASTSSGRSTDTQYF
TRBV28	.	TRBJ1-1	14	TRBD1	TGTGCCAGCAGTTTACTTACAGGGGACACTGAAGCTTTCTTT	CASSLLTGDTEAFF
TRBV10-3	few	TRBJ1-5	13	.	TGTGCCATCAGTCTGGATAGCAATCAGCCCCAGCATTTT	CAISLDSNQPQHF
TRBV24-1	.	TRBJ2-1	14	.	TGTGCCACCAGTGACCCCGATACCTACAATGAGCAGTTCTTC	CATSDPDTYNEQFF
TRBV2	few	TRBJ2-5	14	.	TGTGCCAGCAGTGGACTAGTTCTCTCAGAGACCCAGTACTTC	CASSGLVLSETQYF
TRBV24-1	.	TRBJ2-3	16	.	TGTGCCACCAGTGATCCACGGGGACGAGGCACAGATACGCAGTATTTT	CATSDPRGRGTDTQYF
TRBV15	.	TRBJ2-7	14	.	TGTGCCACCAGCAGGGAGCTAGGGACCTACGAGCAGTACTTC	CATSRELGTYEQYF
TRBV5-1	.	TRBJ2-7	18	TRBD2	TGCGCCAGCAGCTTGGACCCTAGCGGGAATGGACTTTCCTACGAGCAGTACTTC	CASSLDPSGNGLSYEQYF
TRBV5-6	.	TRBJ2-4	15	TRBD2	TGTGCCAGCAGCTCCGACGGGAGGCTCGGAAACATTCAGTACTTC	CASSSDGRLGNIQYF
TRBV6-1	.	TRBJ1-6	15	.	TGTGCCAGCATTGGCGGAGGTGCGCAAAATTCACCCCTCCACTTT	CASIGGGAQNSPLHF
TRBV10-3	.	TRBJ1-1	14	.	TGTGCCATCAGTGACTCACGGGGGAACACTGAAGCTTTCTTT	CAISDSRGNTEAFF
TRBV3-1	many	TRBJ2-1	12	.	TGTGCCAGCAGCCAAGACTACAATGAGCAGTTCTTC	CASSQDYNEQFF
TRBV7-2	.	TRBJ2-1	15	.	TGTGCCAGCAGCTTAACGCTAGGAGCGGCCAATGAGCAGTTCTTC	CASSLTLGAANEQFF
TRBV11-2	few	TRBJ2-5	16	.	TGTGCCAGCAGCTTAGATTTCGGGGCGCCGGGGGCGACCCAGTACTTC	CASSLDFGAPGATQYF
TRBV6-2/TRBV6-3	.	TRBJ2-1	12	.	TGTGCCAGCAGTCCGATGGCGGTTGAGCAGTTCTTC	CASSPMAVEQFF
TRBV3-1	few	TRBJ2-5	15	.	TGTGCCAGCAGCCAAGACCCGGGGCCGGCAGAGACCCAGTACTTC	CASSQDPGPAETQYF
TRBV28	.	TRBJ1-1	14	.	TGTGCCTTCTCCCCGGGGGGGAAGAACACTGAAGCTTTCTTT	CAFSPGGKNTEAFF